This entry features one T cell receptor beta chain sequence. The antigen remains undetermined. Germline V lookup: CDR1 SNHLY, CDR2 FYNNEI. The V gene end was trimmed by 7 bases and the J gene end by 2 bases; junction bases not matched to a gene: 12. The CDR3 runs 16 residues. These data belong to a study of cytomegalovirus exposure and HLA in healthy donors. Whole-study results and caveats: In the analysis, some V segments, TRBV6-2 and TRBV6-3 included, were excluded as indistinguishable. The productive fraction for most TCR beta V segments was about 87% or about 30% in an earlier analysis. V- and J-gene trimming of TCR beta was linked (in a later analysis) to a missense DCLRE1C variant. As immune exposure information, only CMV serostatus was available.

It was with 60 Vbeta and 13 Jbeta primers that the PCR ran. Sequenced by immunoSEQ multiplex PCR; TCRdb stores in-frame clones only, minus some. Its clone listing holds over 110,000 clones. This clonotype was sampled from a male donor in good health and CMV-seronegative. The chain employs TRBV2 and TRBJ2-7, with 9 bases fitting TRBD2. Input material: PBMCs. The CDR3 DNA follows: TGTGCCAGCATAAGGGCTAGCGGGGCCAACGCCTACGAGCAGTACTTC. This gives the protein CASIRASGANAYEQYF.